What follows are 17 T cell receptor beta chains derived from one specimen sequenced in a study of CD8 T cells in Susac syndrome. RNA was extracted with the RNeasy kit, and a quantity of roughly 0.45 to 1 ug was reverse transcribed using random hexamers. One entry per CDR3 protein, called by TCRdb with MiXCR from the immunoSEQ multiplex PCR reads. The sample contains some 200,000 distinct CDR3 sequences, about 91% of which appear only once. The sample taken for sequencing was CD4+ T cells from PBMCs. These receptors originate from a human donor with Susac syndrome.

V usage is TRBV6-6 and J usage is TRBJ2-4, with D possibly TRBD2 on 5 matching bases. CDR1 is MNHNY and CDR2 is SVGAGI in the germline V gene (reference sequence). CDR3 length equals 16 residues. V lost 6 bases to trimming and J lost 1 base, with 16 bases between them. As DNA, the CDR3 is TGTGCCAGCAGCCCGGGATTCGCCGAGGCCAAAAACATTCAGTACTTC. Protein: CASSPGFAEAKNIQYF.

The chain carries TRBV18 and TRBJ2-1; possible D gene TRBD1, 6 bases. The CDR3 spans 14 residues. Trimming removed 1 base at V and 5 bases at J, with 9 bases between. Germline V lookup: CDR1 KGHSH, CDR2 LQKENI. DNA for the CDR3: TGTGCCAGCTCACCACAGGACAGAGACAATGAGCAGTTCTTC. Translation gives CASSPQDRDNEQFF.

A few counts support this clonotype. The chain combines TRBV12-3 or TRBV12-4 with TRBJ2-3; TRBD2 agrees at 8 bases. There are 14 residues in the CDR3. The V gene end was trimmed by 2 bases and the J gene end by 6 bases; junction bases not matched to a gene: 4. The CDR3 is CASSLTGGPDTQYF. CDR3 bases: TGTGCCAGCAGTTTAACGGGGGGGCCGGATACGCAGTATTTT.

The chain couples TRBV29-1 to TRBJ1-2; D remains unclear. V dropped 4 bases and J dropped 3 bases, with 6 bases sitting between them. CDR3 length: 11 residues. CDR1 SQVTM and CDR2 ANQGSEA come from the germline V gene. This chain's CDR3 is CSVVLDYGYTF. CDR3 nucleotides: TGCAGCGTTGTACTGGACTATGGCTACACCTTC.

V usage is TRBV29-1 and J usage is TRBJ1-2, with no clear D. CDR3 length: 13 residues. Germline loops: CDR1 SQVTM, CDR2 ANQGSEA. V gave up 3 bases and J gave up 8 bases, with 16 bases separating them. The CDR3 loop reads CSVEDPIGHGYTF. For the CDR3, the DNA is TGCAGCGTTGAGGACCCTATAGGGCACGGCTACACCTTC.

The V gene is TRBV20-1, the J gene TRBJ2-7, with a tentative D call TRBD2 (6 bases). The CDR3 is made up of 14 amino acids. Germline values: CDR1 DFQATT, CDR2 SNEGSKA (reference sequence). The CDR3 nucleotides read TGCAGCACCTCTTCCGGGACTGACTCCTACGAGCAGTACTTC. Its protein product is CSTSSGTDSYEQYF.

This chain connects TRBV2 to TRBJ1-1; TRBD1 aligns across 9 bases. This CDR3 has 13 amino acids. Per the germline V gene, CDR1 is SNHLY and CDR2 is FYNNEI. Trimming removed 4 bases from V and 6 bases from J; junction bases left unmatched: 3. The CDR3 DNA sequence: TGTGCCAGCAGTGGGACAGGGGACGCTGAAGCTTTCTTT. This gives the protein CASSGTGDAEAFF.

The V and J genes are TRBV5-1 and TRBJ2-3; 11 bases are a match to TRBD1. The CDR3 runs to 16 residues. CDR1 is SGHRS, CDR2 YFSETQ, per germline. Unmatched junction bases numbered 7, after V lost 4 bases and J lost 3 bases. The CDR3 sequence is CASSRPGTGGTDTQYF. The CDR3 bases are TGCGCCAGCAGCCGTCCCGGGACAGGGGGAACAGATACGCAGTATTTT. Full variable domain (remainder filled in from reference TRBV5-1 and TRBJ2-3): KAGVTQTPRYLIKTRGQQVTLSCSPISGHRSVSWYQQTPGQGLQFLFEYFSETQRNKGNFPGRFSGRQFSNSRSEMNVSTLELGDSALYLCASSRPGTGGTDTQYFGPGTRLTVL.

This rearrangement joins TRBV28 to TRBJ2-4; D is ambiguous. The CDR3 has 13 residues. Deletions cut 9 bases from V and 2 bases from J, with 11 bases between. From germline, CDR1 is MDHEN and CDR2 SYDVKM. The CDR3, as DNA: TGTGCCAGTTTTGGCTCGACCAAAAACATTCAGTACTTC. Amino acid sequence: CASFGSTKNIQYF. Complete variable domain (other parts from reference TRBV28 and TRBJ2-4): DVKVTQSSRYLVKRTGEKVFLECVQDMDHENMFWYRQDPGLGLRLIYFSYDVKMKEKGDIPEGYSVSREKKERFSLILESASTNQTSMYLCASFGSTKNIQYFGAGTRLSVL.

The rearrangement links TRBV3-1 to TRBJ1-3; D is unclear. Germline assignment: CDR1 LGHDT and CDR2 YNNKEL (reference sequence). V lost 0 bases and J lost 8, with 5 bases in between. This CDR3 region has 12 residues. The CDR3 loop is CASSQEGDTIYF. DNA of the CDR3: TGTGCCAGCAGCCAAGAAGGAGACACCATATATTTT. Complete variable domain (other parts from reference TRBV3-1 and TRBJ1-3): DTAVSQTPKYLVTQMGNDKSIKCEQNLGHDTMYWYKQDSKKFLKIMFSYNNKELIINETVPNRFSPKSPDKAHLNLHINSLELGDSAVYFCASSQEGDTIYFGEGSWLTVV.

The CDR3 DNA reads as TGTGCCAGCAGCTTGGAAAGCGATTTCAAGGGGGATACGCAGTATTTT. Encoded protein: CASSLESDFKGDTQYF. The gene calls are TRBV5-4 and TRBJ2-3, with a weak D call TRBD1 (5 bases). The CDR3 has 16 residues. Germline CDR1 is SGHNT and CDR2 is YYREEE (reference sequence). Trimming shortened V by 0 bases and J by 6 bases, and 17 bases separated the two germline ends.

CDR3 in amino acids: CASSIDRDYEQYF. CDR3 nucleotide sequence: TGTGCCAGCAGTATTGACAGGGACTACGAGCAGTACTTC. The V call is TRBV6-5, the J call TRBJ2-7; 7 bases are shared with TRBD1. Germline V lookup: CDR1 MNHEY, CDR2 SVGAGI. CDR3 length: 13 amino acids. Trimming cost V 5 bases and J 3 bases; bases outside gene matches: 4.

The rearrangement uses TRBV4-2 and TRBJ1-5; 11 bases map to TRBD1. This CDR3 spans 17 amino acids. Per germline, CDR1 LGHNA and CDR2 YNFKEQ. V dropped 8 bases and J dropped 0; count of bases not matched to a gene: 9. The CDR3 DNA reads TGTGCCAGCCAACCGGGACAGGGGGAAATTAGCAATCAGCCCCAGCATTTT. It encodes CASQPGQGEISNQPQHF.

The V call is TRBV6-1, the J call TRBJ2-4; 11 positions match TRBD1. Germline CDR1 is MNHNS and CDR2 is SASEGT. Losses at the gene ends were 5 bases for V and 7 bases for J; bases not matched to a gene: 7. There are 15 residues in the CDR3. The CDR3 region is CASSRGQGAWNIQYF. The CDR3 nucleotides are TGTGCCAGCAGTCGCGGACAGGGGGCATGGAACATTCAGTACTTC.

The rearrangement links TRBV20-1 to TRBJ1-2; 7 bases map to TRBD1. CDR3 length: 15 amino acids. CDR1 is DFQATT and CDR2 is SNEGSKA in the germline V gene (reference sequence). The V segment lost 4 bases and the J segment 6 bases; nucleotides outside the gene matches: 14. DNA of the CDR3: TGCAGTGCTAATACGCGCACAGGGGTAATACATGGCTACACCTTC. It specifies CSANTRTGVIHGYTF.

The chain recombines TRBV10-3 with TRBJ1-5; TRBD1 is a possible D gene (5 bases). The V gene lost 6 bases and the J gene lost 3 bases, with 6 bases spanning the gap. Germline CDR1 is ENHRY and CDR2 is SYGVKD. The CDR3 loop spans 12 amino acids. The CDR3 reads CAIRQDNQPQHF. The CDR3 DNA sequence: TGTGCCATCAGACAGGACAATCAGCCCCAGCATTTT.

The genes are TRBV19 and TRBJ2-2, with TRBD2 identical over 8 bases. In germline, CDR1 is LNHDA, CDR2 SQIVND (reference sequence). This CDR3 is 14 amino acids long. Germline trimming cut 9 bases from V and 2 bases from J; bases unmatched to any gene: 5. In nucleotides, the CDR3 is TGTGCCAGCCATAGCGGGGCTAACACCGGGGAGCTGTTTTTT. This codes for CASHSGANTGELFF.